The sequence of this T cell receptor (beta chain) was determined in a study of T cells in Graves' hyperthyroidism and ophthalmopathy. Study results and caveats: Separating ophthalmopathy from stable hyperthyroidism was achieved by a 13 V-J model.

The definition of stable Graves' hyperthyroidism was no ophthalmopathy progression within 18 months. The ends lost 6 bases at V and 5 bases at J; junction bases unmatched: 4. Germline lookup yields CDR1 MNHEY and CDR2 SMNVEV (reference sequence). The CDR3 loop spans 13 amino acids. Using RNA transcripts as the source, TCR beta CDR3 regions were amplified. The TCR CDR3 was amplified in a first-round RT-PCR using the HTBI primer set. TCRdb reprocessed the multiplex PCR reads with MiXCR, giving one entry per CDR3 protein. The repertoire holds around 420,000 distinct CDR3 sequences, with around 14% as singletons. In its sample, this clonotype was seen many times. As yet, its antigen is unknown.

The receptor comes from a woman younger than 30 with Graves' hyperthyroidism. The V call is TRBV27, the J call TRBJ2-5, with 9 nucleotides matching TRBD1. Material: blood. The chain's CDR3 is CASSWDRVETQYF. CDR3 coding DNA: TGTGCCAGCAGCTGGGACAGGGTGGAGACCCAGTACTTC.